These T cell receptor beta chains were read from a single sample in a study of T-cell reconstitution after alpha-beta-depleted transplantation in children. TCRdb ran MiXCR on the PCR reads and lists one entry per CDR3 protein. The sample includes hundreds of thousands of distinct CDR3 sequences, 23% of them seen just once. This sample comprised PBMCs, mostly from graft donor cells, obtained 360 days after TCRalphabeta/CD19-depleted stem cell transplant. Source of these receptors: a boy younger than two who had a stem cell transplant for acute myeloid leukemia, so the T cells may come from the graft donor. Both conserved end residues are part of each CDR3. The order of the fields is J gene, clone size, V gene, CDR3 protein. Expanded clones get a size class; other rows say once, few or many, or leave the size out.

j_call: TRBJ2-5
clone_size: .
v_call: TRBV7-2
cdr3_aa: CASSSDRGLQTQYF

j_call: TRBJ1-2
clone_size: .
v_call: TRBV29-1
cdr3_aa: CSGGEDGYTF

j_call: TRBJ2-1
clone_size: many
v_call: TRBV11-2
cdr3_aa: CASSLRDYSYNEQFF

j_call: TRBJ2-1
clone_size: .
v_call: TRBV20-1
cdr3_aa: CSARRSFNEQFF

j_call: TRBJ2-2
clone_size: many
v_call: TRBV6-5
cdr3_aa: CASSYAGTGELFF

j_call: TRBJ2-1
clone_size: .
v_call: TRBV20-1
cdr3_aa: CSARDLVTSGYNEQFF

j_call: TRBJ2-1
clone_size: .
v_call: TRBV6-2/TRBV6-3
cdr3_aa: CASSRPSGGPSYNEQFF

j_call: TRBJ2-3
clone_size: .
v_call: TRBV6-2/TRBV6-3
cdr3_aa: CASRSGTGLSDTQYF

j_call: TRBJ1-2
clone_size: many
v_call: TRBV29-1
cdr3_aa: CSVLPPPRQGIYGYTF

j_call: TRBJ2-1
clone_size: .
v_call: TRBV18
cdr3_aa: CASSRQGSSEQFF

j_call: TRBJ1-5
clone_size: few
v_call: TRBV20-1
cdr3_aa: CSARPRLGSNQPQHF

j_call: TRBJ1-2
clone_size: .
v_call: TRBV9
cdr3_aa: CASSVGGGDYGYTF

j_call: TRBJ1-6
clone_size: few
v_call: TRBV20-1
cdr3_aa: CSAWDNHNSPLHF

j_call: TRBJ1-2
clone_size: .
v_call: TRBV29-1
cdr3_aa: CSVGQLLNYGYTF

j_call: TRBJ1-2
clone_size: .
v_call: TRBV4-1
cdr3_aa: CASSQAMGRNYGYTF

j_call: TRBJ1-5
clone_size: many
v_call: TRBV15
cdr3_aa: CATSPQGPFNQPQHF

j_call: TRBJ1-5
clone_size: few
v_call: TRBV12-3/TRBV12-4
cdr3_aa: CASRLQGSQPQHF

j_call: TRBJ2-5
clone_size: few
v_call: TRBV29-1
cdr3_aa: CSVQGKVLWETQYF

j_call: TRBJ2-3
clone_size: .
v_call: TRBV5-1
cdr3_aa: CASSLPGLARDTQYF

j_call: TRBJ2-5
clone_size: few
v_call: TRBV12-3/TRBV12-4
cdr3_aa: CASQWTIDKQTQYF

j_call: TRBJ2-7
clone_size: many
v_call: TRBV29-1
cdr3_aa: CSVVQAYEQYF

j_call: TRBJ2-1
clone_size: many
v_call: TRBV5-1
cdr3_aa: CASSLTQLSSNEQFF

j_call: TRBJ2-1
clone_size: many
v_call: TRBV4-3
cdr3_aa: CASSQETGGVDNEQFF

j_call: TRBJ1-2
clone_size: .
v_call: TRBV29-1
cdr3_aa: CSGSGGGGSGNGYTF

j_call: TRBJ1-2
clone_size: .
v_call: TRBV29-1
cdr3_aa: CSVGGQAIYGYTF

j_call: TRBJ2-3
clone_size: many
v_call: TRBV20-1
cdr3_aa: CSAVPGQGIDTQYF

j_call: TRBJ2-1
clone_size: .
v_call: TRBV20-1
cdr3_aa: CSASPGGVVEVEFF

j_call: TRBJ2-7
clone_size: .
v_call: TRBV7-9
cdr3_aa: CASSSPGAYEQYF

j_call: TRBJ2-1
clone_size: once
v_call: TRBV15
cdr3_aa: CATKALTGLTYNEQFF

j_call: TRBJ1-1
clone_size: few
v_call: TRBV20-1
cdr3_aa: CSAQGTHTEAFF

j_call: TRBJ2-7
clone_size: .
v_call: TRBV15
cdr3_aa: CATRRTNAGDEQYF

j_call: TRBJ2-7
clone_size: .
v_call: TRBV7-2
cdr3_aa: CASSLSRDPFYEQYF

j_call: TRBJ2-2
clone_size: many
v_call: TRBV10-3
cdr3_aa: CAIRGGTGELFF

j_call: TRBJ2-3
clone_size: many
v_call: TRBV4-2
cdr3_aa: CASSQLGQQTDTQYF

j_call: TRBJ2-5
clone_size: .
v_call: TRBV2
cdr3_aa: CASRTGGSLRETQYF

j_call: TRBJ1-2
clone_size: many
v_call: TRBV6-1
cdr3_aa: CASSVNGYTF

j_call: TRBJ2-1
clone_size: many
v_call: TRBV11-2
cdr3_aa: CASSLDGGASYNEQFF

j_call: TRBJ2-2
clone_size: .
v_call: TRBV6-2/TRBV6-3
cdr3_aa: CASRNRGTGELFF

j_call: TRBJ2-3
clone_size: .
v_call: TRBV12-3/TRBV12-4
cdr3_aa: CASHGGRLTDTQYF

j_call: TRBJ2-1
clone_size: few
v_call: TRBV9
cdr3_aa: CASSEGDRGRYEQFF

j_call: TRBJ1-2
clone_size: many
v_call: TRBV29-1
cdr3_aa: CSALISYGYTF

j_call: TRBJ2-1
clone_size: few
v_call: TRBV7-9
cdr3_aa: CASSPGLDVRDEQFF

j_call: TRBJ2-6
clone_size: .
v_call: TRBV4-3
cdr3_aa: CASSQDSGSSDVLTF

j_call: TRBJ2-1
clone_size: .
v_call: TRBV21-1
cdr3_aa: CASSKGGGTSYNEQFF

j_call: TRBJ1-2
clone_size: many
v_call: TRBV12-3/TRBV12-4
cdr3_aa: CASSSRGPYGYTF

j_call: TRBJ2-1
clone_size: .
v_call: TRBV7-3
cdr3_aa: CASGLEGPSSEQFF

j_call: TRBJ1-4
clone_size: few
v_call: TRBV7-3
cdr3_aa: CASSLTPARREKLFF

j_call: TRBJ1-1
clone_size: .
v_call: TRBV5-1
cdr3_aa: CASSLGGSDVEAFF

j_call: TRBJ2-5
clone_size: many
v_call: TRBV2
cdr3_aa: CASSSGPSPIGEETQYF

j_call: TRBJ2-3
clone_size: .
v_call: TRBV5-5
cdr3_aa: CASSRPIAGAHTDTQYF

j_call: TRBJ2-2
clone_size: .
v_call: TRBV20-1
cdr3_aa: CSARGLSSGGYNTGELFF

j_call: TRBJ1-1
clone_size: .
v_call: TRBV6-1
cdr3_aa: CASVTTGNTEAFF

j_call: TRBJ1-2
clone_size: few
v_call: TRBV12-3/TRBV12-4
cdr3_aa: CASSFDPRTYGYTF

j_call: TRBJ2-5
clone_size: .
v_call: TRBV10-2
cdr3_aa: CATKTEVRETQYF

j_call: TRBJ2-5
clone_size: few
v_call: TRBV6-5
cdr3_aa: CASSRTGVRETQYF